This T cell receptor (beta chain) emerged from a study of Ad26.COV2.S vaccination and SARS-CoV-2 variants. CDR1 and CDR2 (germline): DFQATT, SNEGSKA (reference sequence). With 6 bases removed from V and 5 bases from J, the gap between germline ends came to 8 bases. The CDR3 totals 11 residues. Whole-study results and caveats: Whether participants received vaccine or placebo, their non-spike TCR breadth was similar.

A word on this clone: Antigen: not known.

Generated by immunoSEQ multiplex PCR, the TCRdb table keeps only in-frame clones and is missing some. The sample lists over 400,000 clones, 80% to 95% occurring once. Documented treatment: around 19 received Ad26.COV2.S at low or high dose, single or two shots; roughly 5 received placebo; per-sample allocation not given. Material that was analyzed had been drawn on day 63 after the first vaccine or placebo injection. Its platform was an Ad26 vector, and its expressed antigen was Wuhan-strain SARS-CoV-2 spike. The sample here was peripheral blood, taken in a trial of Ad26.COV2.S vaccine versus placebo. This receptor was obtained from a person aged 18-65 years who received the Ad26.COV2.S COVID-19 vaccine or a placebo. The chain uses TRBV20-1 and TRBJ2-1; D is unclear. CDR3 protein: CSASAHNEQFF. The CDR3 coding sequence is TGCAGTGCATCAGCCCACAATGAGCAGTTCTTC.